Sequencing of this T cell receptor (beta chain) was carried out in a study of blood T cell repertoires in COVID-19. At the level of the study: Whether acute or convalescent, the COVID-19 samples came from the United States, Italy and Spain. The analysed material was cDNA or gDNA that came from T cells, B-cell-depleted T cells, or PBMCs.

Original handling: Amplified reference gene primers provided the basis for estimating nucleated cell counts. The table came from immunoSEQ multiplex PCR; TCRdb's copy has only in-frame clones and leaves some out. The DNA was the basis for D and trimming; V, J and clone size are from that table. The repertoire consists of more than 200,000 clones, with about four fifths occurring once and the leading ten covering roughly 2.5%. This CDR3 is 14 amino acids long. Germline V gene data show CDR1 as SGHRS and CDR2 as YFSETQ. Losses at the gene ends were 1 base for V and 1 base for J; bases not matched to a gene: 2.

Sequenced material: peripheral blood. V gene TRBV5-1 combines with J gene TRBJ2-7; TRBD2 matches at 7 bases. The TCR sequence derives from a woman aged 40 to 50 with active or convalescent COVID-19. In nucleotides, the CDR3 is TGCGCCAGCAGCTTGACTAGCGATTCCTACGAGCAGTACTTC. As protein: CASSLTSDSYEQYF.